This TCR beta chain was retrieved from a study of blood T cell repertoires in COVID-19. At the level of the study: The analysed material was cDNA or gDNA that came from T cells, B-cell-depleted T cells, or PBMCs.

Per the germline V gene, CDR1 is KGHSH and CDR2 is LQKENI. The CDR3 is made up of 14 amino acids. The germline V and J ends were trimmed by 2 bases and 3 bases, with 8 bases remaining between them. In the original analysis: Estimates of nucleated cell counts were drawn from the amplification of reference gene primers. The assay was immunoSEQ multiplex PCR, and TCRdb's table has in-frame clones only and misses some. That table supplies the V and J calls and clone size; D and trimming were determined from the DNA. Of about 67,000 clones in the sample, about 90% were seen once. The source of this sequence is a man aged 45 to 65 with active COVID-19. The rearrangement joins TRBV18 to TRBJ2-4; D is unclear. Sample: peripheral blood. The CDR3 is CASSPGADKNIQYF. The CDR3 nucleotides are TGTGCCAGCTCACCAGGAGCAGACAAAAACATTCAGTACTTC.